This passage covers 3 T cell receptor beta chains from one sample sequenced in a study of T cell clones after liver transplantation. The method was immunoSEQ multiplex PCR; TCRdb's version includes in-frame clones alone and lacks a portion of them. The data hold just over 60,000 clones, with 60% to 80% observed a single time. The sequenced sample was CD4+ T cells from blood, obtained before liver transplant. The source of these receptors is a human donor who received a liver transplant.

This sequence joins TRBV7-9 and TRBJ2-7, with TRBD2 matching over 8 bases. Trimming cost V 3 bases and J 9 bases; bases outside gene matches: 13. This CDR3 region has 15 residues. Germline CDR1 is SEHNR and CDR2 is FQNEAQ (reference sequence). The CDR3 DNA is TGTGCCAGCAGCTTGTCAGGAAGCGGGGGTACGGGGCAGTACTTC. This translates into CASSLSGSGGTGQYF.

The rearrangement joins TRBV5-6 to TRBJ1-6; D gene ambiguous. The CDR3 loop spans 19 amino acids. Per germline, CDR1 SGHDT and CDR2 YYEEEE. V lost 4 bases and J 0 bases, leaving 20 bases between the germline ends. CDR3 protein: CASSTDKHSRGSYNSPLHF. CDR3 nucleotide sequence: TGTGCCAGCAGCACGGATAAGCACTCCAGAGGCTCCTATAATTCACCCCTCCACTTT.

The chain's CDR3 is CATSRELQRGSDTQYF. CDR3 nucleotide sequence: TGTGCCACCAGCAGAGAGTTGCAGCGGGGTTCGGATACGCAGTATTTT. This chain uses TRBV15 with TRBJ2-3, with 7 bases lining up with TRBD2. V lost 0 bases, J lost 6 bases, and 9 bases stayed unmatched. The CDR3 runs to 16 residues. Looked up from germline, CDR1 is LNHNV and CDR2 is YYDKDF (reference sequence).